Here is one T cell receptor beta chain with its context. This record belongs to a study of control samples from healthy donors and cancer patients. TCRdb's copy holds only in-frame clones and misses some; the assay was immunoSEQ multiplex PCR. The repertoire holds over 150,000 clones, approximately 94% seen once, with 12% to 15% in the top ten. V shed 4 bases and J 13 bases; nucleotides not matched to a gene: 13. Looked up from germline, CDR1 is MNHNY and CDR2 is SVGAGI (reference sequence). The CDR3 runs to 16 residues. The specimen was PBMCs. The clonotype originates from a man aged 60 to 75 with colorectal cancer. The chain is built from TRBV6-6 and TRBJ1-6; TRBD1 matches at 10 bases. CDR3 sequence (DNA): TGTGCCAGCAGTTTACTCTCCGGGACAGGGGAACATCCCCTCCACTTT. Residues: CASSLLSGTGEHPLHF.